This entry lists 27 T cell receptor beta chains sequenced from one sample in a study of identical twins. TCRdb used MiXCR to reprocess the 5' RACE reads, holding one entry per CDR3 protein. The data hold 200,000 to 300,000 distinct CDR3 sequences, with 6% to 8% observed a single time. The data also belong to a second study, concerning yellow fever vaccine responses in identical twins.

The material sequenced was CD8+ T cells sorted from blood. The receptors come from a woman younger than 30 in good health.

This clonotype came up a few times. This chain connects TRBV28 to TRBJ2-3; tentatively, D is TRBD2 (7 bases). V dropped 9 bases and J dropped 9 bases, with 10 bases sitting between them. Germline V gene sequence: CDR1 MDHEN, CDR2 SYDVKM. The CDR3 loop spans 10 amino acids. The chain's CDR3 is CASEGGTQYF. CDR3 coding DNA: TGTGCCAGTGAGGGGGGGACGCAGTATTTT.

The V call is TRBV6-1, the J call TRBJ2-7; D is unresolved. The CDR3 has 12 residues. V lost 3 bases, J lost 7 bases, and 10 bases lay in between. Germline loops: CDR1 MNHNS, CDR2 SASEGT. The CDR3 loop reads CASSDNHLEQYV. The CDR3 DNA reads as TGTGCCAGCAGTGATAATCATCTAGAGCAGTACGTC.

The chain employs TRBV14 and TRBJ2-1, with TRBD1 identical over 7 bases. Germline V gives CDR1 SGHDN, CDR2 FVKESK. The CDR3 sequence is 16 residues long. With V trimmed by 4 bases and J by 10 bases, 16 bases remained unmatched. The CDR3 sequence is CASSLRDRPYEGEQFF. The CDR3 bases are TGTGCCAGCAGCCTAAGGGACAGACCATATGAAGGAGAGCAGTTCTTC. The full variable domain, rest sourced from reference TRBV14 and TRBJ2-1, is EAGVTQFPSHSVIEKGQTVTLRCDPISGHDNLYWYRRVMGKEIKFLLHFVKESKQDESGMPNNRFLAERTGGTYSTLKVQPAELEDSGVYFCASSLRDRPYEGEQFFGPGTRLTVL.

The chain is built from TRBV20-1 and TRBJ2-7; D not resolved. V dropped 1 base and J dropped 4 bases, with 5 bases sitting between them. Per germline, CDR1 DFQATT and CDR2 SNEGSKA (reference sequence). The CDR3 has 11 amino acids. The CDR3 here is CSARGAYEQYF. In DNA, the CDR3 is TGCAGTGCTAGAGGGGCATACGAGCAGTACTTC.

This clonotype was observed a few times. This chain uses TRBV14 with TRBJ2-7; no firm D call. Germline loops: CDR1 SGHDN, CDR2 FVKESK. There are 15 residues in the CDR3. V lost 1 base to trimming and J lost 1 base, with 11 bases between them. CDR3 region: CASSQGLSPSYEQYF. CDR3 nucleotides: TGTGCCAGCAGCCAAGGGCTTAGTCCTTCCTACGAGCAGTACTTC.

The chain couples TRBV6-5 to TRBJ2-2; tentatively, D is TRBD1 or TRBD2 (5 bases each). The CDR3 extends over 16 amino acids. V lost 2 bases, J lost 6 bases, and 16 bases lay in between. Per germline, CDR1 MNHEY and CDR2 SVGAGI. CDR3 DNA sequence: TGTGCCAGCAGTTACGTGTCGGGGCCCCTAGCCGGGGAGCTGTTTTTT. The encoded protein is CASSYVSGPLAGELFF.

The chain joins TRBV20-1 to TRBJ2-5; 7 bases match TRBD2. CDR1 DFQATT and CDR2 SNEGSKA come from the germline V gene (reference sequence). The CDR3 covers 16 residues. J lost 2 bases, V lost 3 bases, and 12 bases had no gene match. The DNA of the CDR3 is TGCAGTGCTAGCGGCGAGCGGGAAACAACTCAAGAGACCCAGTACTTC. Translated, it gives CSASGERETTQETQYF.

The chain combines TRBV27 with TRBJ2-1; weak D call: TRBD2 (6 bases). With 5 bases removed from V and 4 bases from J, the gap between germline ends came to 18 bases. Germline-derived CDR1 and CDR2 are MNHEY and SMNVEV (reference sequence). The CDR3 spans 16 residues. CDR3 residues: CASSHSGLRHYNEQFF. The CDR3 bases are TGTGCCAGCAGTCACTCGGGACTTCGGCATTACAATGAGCAGTTCTTC.

This clonotype was found many times. The V and J genes are TRBV5-6 and TRBJ2-7, with D perhaps TRBD2 (5 bases). The CDR3 is 16 amino acids. V lost 4 bases and J 5 bases, leaving 22 bases between the germline ends. Germline CDR1 and CDR2: SGHDT and YYEEEE. The CDR3 sequence: CASSQNEVLGRDEQYF. The CDR3 DNA follows: TGTGCCAGCAGCCAAAACGAGGTACTAGGAAGGGACGAGCAGTACTTC.

This rearrangement joins TRBV7-6 to TRBJ2-1; possible D gene TRBD2, 5 bases. Between the trimmed V and J ends, which lost 5 bases and 3 bases, there was a span of 17 bases. CDR1 is SGHVS, CDR2 FNYEAQ, per germline. This CDR3 spans 16 amino acids. The CDR3 sequence is CASSLWAGGGYNEQFF. For the CDR3, the DNA is TGTGCCAGCAGCCTATGGGCGGGTGGTGGCTACAATGAGCAGTTCTTC.

V usage is TRBV7-9 and J usage is TRBJ1-1; weak D call: TRBD1 (5 bases). CDR3 length: 15 amino acids. Trimming removed 2 bases from V and 5 bases from J, with 15 bases in between. Germline lookup yields CDR1 SEHNR and CDR2 FQNEAQ (reference sequence). The chain's CDR3 is CASSLIQEGRTEAFF. CDR3 in DNA: TGTGCCAGCAGCTTAATTCAAGAGGGGCGGACTGAAGCTTTCTTT. The full variable domain, rest sourced from reference TRBV7-9 and TRBJ1-1, is DTGVSQNPRHKITKRGQNVTFRCDPISEHNRLYWYRQTLGQGPEFLTYFQNEAQLEKSRLLSDRFSAERPKGSFSTLEIQRTEQGDSAMYLCASSLIQEGRTEAFFGQGTRLTVV.

This clonotype has at least ten counts. V is TRBV20-1 and J is TRBJ2-3; 10 bases line up with TRBD1. The length of the CDR3 is 17 residues. After removal of 2 bases from V and 6 bases from J, the junction contained 14 bases not matched to a gene. Germline assignment: CDR1 DFQATT and CDR2 SNEGSKA (reference sequence). The CDR3 loop is CSARLVGTGDHMDTQYF. The CDR3 DNA reads as TGCAGTGCTAGACTTGTCGGGACAGGGGACCACATGGATACGCAGTATTTT.

This clonotype was seen a handful of times. The V and J genes are TRBV29-1 and TRBJ2-1, with 9 bases matching TRBD2. CDR1 is SQVTM, CDR2 ANQGSEA, per germline. The CDR3 extends over 18 amino acids. With V trimmed by 3 bases and J by 2 bases, 14 bases remained unmatched. The DNA for the CDR3 is TGCAGCGTTGACCCGGGGAGTAGCGGGGGTGGTGCCTACAATGAGCAGTTCTTC. It is translated as CSVDPGSSGGGAYNEQFF.

The chain couples TRBV5-5 to TRBJ2-7; D is unresolved. This CDR3 has 14 amino acids. Germline V gives CDR1 SGHKS, CDR2 YYEKEE (reference sequence). Trimming pared 4 bases from V and 3 bases from J, leaving 14 bases between. CDR3 coding DNA: TGTGCCAGCAGCCCATATGCAACGGACTACGAGCAGTACTTC. Amino acids: CASSPYATDYEQYF.

The V gene is TRBV23-1, the J gene TRBJ2-7; D uncertain. TRBV23-1 is noted as an ORF with a role that remains uncertain. Trimming took 0 bases from V and 3 from J, leaving 6 bases between them. This CDR3 spans 13 amino acids. Here the CDR3 DNA reads TGCGCCAGCAGTCAATCTAAGCTCTACGAGCAGTACTTC. Translating it yields CASSQSKLYEQYF.

This chain connects TRBV20-1 to TRBJ2-3; D remains unclear. The V end lost 1 base, the J end lost 2 bases, and 7 bases lay between the germline ends. Germline V gene sequence: CDR1 DFQATT, CDR2 SNEGSKA (reference sequence). The CDR3 runs 13 residues. CDR3 residues: CSARGATTDTQYF. For the CDR3, the DNA is TGCAGTGCTAGAGGAGCTACCACAGATACGCAGTATTTT.

The CDR3: CASSLDPQVESSYNEQFF. The DNA for the CDR3 is TGTGCCAGCAGCTTAGACCCACAGGTGGAAAGCTCCTACAATGAGCAGTTCTTC. This chain uses TRBV11-2 with TRBJ2-1, with D maybe TRBD1 (5 bases). Germline V CDR1 and CDR2: SGHAT, FQNNGV. V dropped 0 bases and J dropped 0 bases, with 15 bases sitting between them. The CDR3 extends over 18 amino acids.

This clonotype was seen only a few times. The chain is built from TRBV15 and TRBJ2-1; no definite D call. Trimming left V 2 bases short and J 9 bases short, with 8 bases between. Germline lookup yields CDR1 LNHNV and CDR2 YYDKDF (reference sequence). This CDR3 comprises 12 residues. The CDR3 region is CATSRSSREQFF. DNA of the CDR3: TGTGCCACCAGCAGAAGTAGCCGTGAGCAGTTCTTC.

The J gene is TRBJ2-1, the V gene TRBV29-1; 8 bases fit TRBD2. The CDR3 has 15 residues. V lost 3 bases, J lost 1 base, and 5 bases stayed unmatched. Germline CDR1 is SQVTM and CDR2 is ANQGSEA. The DNA for the CDR3 is TGCAGCGTTGAGGGTGCGGGAGGTTCCTACAATGAGCAGTTCTTC. It codes for CSVEGAGGSYNEQFF.

This clonotype came up a few times. The chain recombines TRBV5-5 with TRBJ1-4, with 8 bases fitting TRBD1. V lost 1 base and J lost 7; bases outside the gene matches: 9. This CDR3 has 16 amino acids. Per germline, CDR1 SGHKS and CDR2 YYEKEE (reference sequence). CDR3 sequence: CASSLTGPGGFEKLFF. CDR3 coding DNA: TGTGCCAGCAGCTTGACAGGGCCAGGGGGCTTTGAAAAACTGTTTTTT.

The rearrangement uses TRBV7-9 and TRBJ2-1, with TRBD1 as a possible D gene (5 bases). The V gene lost 1 base and the J gene lost 1 base, with 11 bases spanning the gap. The germline gives CDR1 SEHNR, CDR2 FQNEAQ (reference sequence). This CDR3 comprises 16 residues. The DNA of the CDR3 is TGTGCCAGCAGCTTAGGGGGCTCAGGATCCTACAATGAGCAGTTCTTC. Amino acid sequence: CASSLGGSGSYNEQFF.

This clonotype was recorded at least ten times. The chain is built from TRBV15 and TRBJ2-3; 9 nucleotides align to TRBD1. V gave up 1 base and J gave up 5 bases; unmatched junction bases: 10. This CDR3 region has 17 residues. Germline V gene lookup returns CDR1 LNHNV and CDR2 YYDKDF (reference sequence). The DNA of the CDR3 is TGTGCCACCAGCAGAGTCCCCCCGGGACAGGGAATAGATACGCAGTATTTT. Amino acids: CATSRVPPGQGIDTQYF.

The genes are TRBV20-1 and TRBJ2-5; the match to TRBD2 covers 12 bases. This CDR3 is 14 amino acids long. V shed 7 bases, J shed 2 bases, and the junction held 5 bases outside the gene matches. Germline assignment: CDR1 DFQATT and CDR2 SNEGSKA (reference sequence). The CDR3 sequence: CSVSSGGEQETQYF. In DNA, the CDR3 is TGCAGTGTCTCTAGCGGGGGGGAACAAGAGACCCAGTACTTC.

In this sample, this clonotype turned up many times. The chain employs TRBV10-3 and TRBJ2-3, with 9 positions matching TRBD2. V was clipped by 0 bases and J by 1 base; unmatched bases: 11. The CDR3 covers 19 residues. Germline CDR1 is ENHRY and CDR2 is SYGVKD. CDR3 in amino acids: CAISESSSGRGSGTDTQYF. CDR3 DNA: TGTGCCATCAGTGAGTCGAGTAGCGGGAGAGGATCGGGCACAGATACGCAGTATTTT.

This clonotype came up many times. The rearrangement links TRBV10-3 to TRBJ2-1, with no clear D. Germline V lookup: CDR1 ENHRY, CDR2 SYGVKD. Trimming took 4 bases from V and 5 from J, leaving 9 bases between them. The CDR3 totals 13 residues. CDR3 sequence: CAISGYGNNEQFF. The DNA of the CDR3 is TGTGCCATCAGTGGGTACGGAAACAATGAGCAGTTCTTC.

Only a few counts were recorded for this clonotype. This chain uses TRBV6-5 with TRBJ2-1, with D unclear. Germline V gene lookup returns CDR1 MNHEY and CDR2 SVGAGI. CDR3 length: 11 residues. The V and J ends lost 0 bases and 10 bases respectively, with 4 bases between them. CDR3 region: CASSYSEEQFF. The CDR3 DNA reads as TGTGCCAGCAGTTACTCGGAGGAGCAGTTCTTC.

The DNA for the CDR3 is TGTGCCAGCAGCGGCGACTCGAGGGGGCAGTACCAAGAGACCCAGTACTTC. The encoded protein is CASSGDSRGQYQETQYF. This chain links TRBV5-4 with TRBJ2-5, with 7 bases that match TRBD1. The V gene end was trimmed by 4 bases and the J gene end by 0 bases; junction bases not matched to a gene: 12. There are 17 residues in the CDR3. The germline V gene has CDR1 SGHNT and CDR2 YYREEE (reference sequence).